The TCR beta chain under discussion was sequenced for a study of neurological immune-mediated disorders. General study points: As far as clinical or MRI features were concerned, none was associated with the multiple sclerosis repertoire cluster. Private repertoires in all groups were suggested by the absence of shared CDR3 amino acid sequences among expanded clones across subjects.

Ten or more counts support this clonotype. What it binds is unknown. It was by 5'RACE with 10-nucleotide random UMIs that the cDNA was made. TCRdb re-called the 5' RACE reads with MiXCR, one entry per CDR3 protein. The table includes 70,000 or so distinct CDR3 sequences, roughly 3% detected once. V was cut by 3 bases and J by 7 bases, with 15 bases left in between. The germline gives CDR1 SNHLY, CDR2 FYNNEI. This CDR3 is built from 15 residues. This receptor was taken from a woman aged 50 to 65 with multiple sclerosis. The specimen was PBMCs. This chain links TRBV2 with TRBJ2-2; tentatively, D is TRBD1 (5 bases). The CDR3 sequence is CASSDWRQGIGELFF. The CDR3 coding sequence is TGTGCCAGCAGTGATTGGCGGCAGGGAATCGGGGAGCTGTTTTTT.